The 23 T cell receptor beta chains below were found in one sample sequenced in a study of T cell responses to AZD1222 COVID-19 vaccine. Clones were read by immunoSEQ multiplex PCR, and TCRdb kept only the in-frame ones, dropping some. The data contain 150,000 to 250,000 clones, approximately 93% of them singletons. This material consisted of peripheral blood, taken 28 days after the second AZD1222 dose. The source of these receptors is an adult who received the AZD1222 COVID-19 vaccine.

The V gene is TRBV4-3, the J gene TRBJ1-2, with a possible D match to TRBD1 (5 bases). Trimming took off 1 base at V and 6 bases at J, with 9 bases between the two ends. The CDR3 is 13 residues long. Germline V gives CDR1 LGHNA, CDR2 YSLEER. The DNA for the CDR3 is TGCGCCAGCAGCCAAGGCGGGGCAAATGGCTACACCTTC. It is translated as CASSQGGANGYTF.

The rearrangement joins TRBV7-3 to TRBJ1-1; 8 bases are shared with TRBD1. After removal of 5 bases from V and 5 bases from J, the junction contained 4 bases not matched to a gene. The CDR3 has 13 amino acids. The germline V gene has CDR1 SGHTA and CDR2 FQGTGA. The CDR3 loop is CASSRTGPTEAFF. In DNA form, the CDR3 reads TGTGCCAGCAGCCGGACAGGGCCGACTGAAGCTTTCTTT.

The chain joins TRBV7-3 to TRBJ2-2, with 9 bases lining up with TRBD1. V gave up 0 bases and J gave up 5 bases; unmatched junction bases: 4. This CDR3 region has 16 residues. The germline V gene encodes CDR1 SGHTA and CDR2 FQGTGA. The CDR3 DNA is TGTGCCAGCAGCTTAACGGGGACAGGGCCTACCGGGGAGCTGTTTTTT. It translates to CASSLTGTGPTGELFF.

The chain combines TRBV19 with TRBJ2-4; D gene ambiguous. CDR3 length: 16 amino acids. V dropped 6 bases and J dropped 2 bases, with 17 bases sitting between them. Germline CDR1 is LNHDA and CDR2 is SQIVND (reference sequence). The chain's CDR3 is CASRNKHGSTKNIQYF. CDR3 bases: TGTGCCAGTAGAAACAAACATGGATCGACCAAAAACATTCAGTACTTC.

The chain is built from TRBV7-9 and TRBJ2-2, with D perhaps TRBD1 (5 bases). The V end lost 2 bases, the J end lost 3 bases, and 7 bases lay between the germline ends. Germline assignment: CDR1 SEHNR and CDR2 FQNEAQ (reference sequence). CDR3 size: 14 residues. The DNA of the CDR3 is TGTGCCAGCAGCTTACAGGGCCACACCGGGGAGCTGTTTTTT. Translated, it gives CASSLQGHTGELFF.

The J gene is TRBJ1-6, the V gene TRBV7-2; D gene unclear. The germline CDR1 and CDR2 sequences are SGHTA and FQGNSA. The CDR3 is 17 amino acids. Trimming cost V 0 bases and J 0 bases, with 9 bases left between them. The CDR3 nucleotides read TGTGCCAGCAGCTTAGCCACAGCGAGCTCCTATAATTCACCCCTCCACTTT. Translation: CASSLATASSYNSPLHF.

The CDR3 here is CASSPGGRGETQYF. CDR3 coding DNA: TGCGCCAGCAGCCCGGGAGGGCGCGGAGAGACCCAGTACTTC. The chain carries TRBV5-1 and TRBJ2-5, with TRBD2 matching over 8 bases. The V gene's germline CDR1 is SGHRS and CDR2 YFSETQ. The CDR3 consists of 14 residues. Losses at the gene ends were 4 bases for V and 4 bases for J; bases not matched to a gene: 6.

The gene calls are TRBV6-7 and TRBJ1-1; D may be TRBD1 (6 bases). TRBV6-7 falls under the ORF class, with uncertain function. Trimming cost V 2 bases and J 1 base, with 11 bases left between them. The CDR3 consists of 15 residues. CDR3 bases: TGTGCCAGCAGTTACACAGGACAGCAGAACACTGAAGCTTTCTTT. Amino acid sequence: CASSYTGQQNTEAFF.

The chain recombines TRBV7-9 with TRBJ1-1, with D hard to call. V was pared by 5 bases and J by 5 bases, with 12 bases between. The CDR3 totals 13 residues. Per germline, CDR1 SEHNR and CDR2 FQNEAQ (reference sequence). The CDR3 spells CASSPGGKTEAFF. The CDR3 bases are TGTGCCAGCAGCCCCGGAGGGAAAACTGAAGCTTTCTTT.

This chain links TRBV2 with TRBJ2-5; TRBD2 aligns across 9 bases. After removal of 4 bases from V and 4 bases from J, the junction contained 7 bases not matched to a gene. From germline, CDR1 is SNHLY and CDR2 FYNNEI. The CDR3 length is 15 residues. The CDR3 loop is CASSGVLAGTETQYF. CDR3 DNA: TGTGCCAGCAGTGGTGTGCTAGCGGGGACAGAGACCCAGTACTTC.

This rearrangement joins TRBV7-2 to TRBJ2-7; D gene unclear. The germline CDR1 and CDR2 sequences are SGHTA and FQGNSA. The CDR3 contains 12 residues. V was clipped by 4 bases and J by 7 bases, with 11 bases between them. CDR3: CASSSNVGEQYF. CDR3 nucleotides: TGTGCCAGCAGCTCCAACGTGGGAGAGCAGTACTTC.

This chain connects TRBV27 to TRBJ1-2; TRBD1 matches at 9 bases. The CDR3 loop spans 13 amino acids. The V gene end was trimmed by 6 bases and the J gene end by 4 bases; junction bases not matched to a gene: 3. Germline-derived CDR1 and CDR2 are MNHEY and SMNVEV (reference sequence). CDR3 residues: CASSTTGGYGYTF. CDR3 coding DNA: TGTGCCAGCAGCACGACAGGGGGCTATGGCTACACCTTC.

As DNA, the CDR3 is TGTGCCAGCAGCCCCTCCGGAGGGCCCGGTGACGAGCAGTACTTC. Encoded protein: CASSPSGGPGDEQYF. The chain joins TRBV9 to TRBJ2-7; the D gene is possibly TRBD2 (6 bases). Looked up from germline, CDR1 is SGDLS and CDR2 is YYNGEE. Trimming cost V 4 bases and J 5 bases, with 19 bases left between them. This CDR3 has 15 residues.

The chain links TRBV19 to TRBJ1-1; a weak D match, TRBD1 (6 bases). V was pared by 3 bases and J by 0 bases, with 8 bases between. This CDR3 has 14 amino acids. Germline lookup yields CDR1 LNHDA and CDR2 SQIVND (reference sequence). CDR3 nucleotide sequence: TGTGCCAGTAGTATCGGACAGATGAACACTGAAGCTTTCTTT. Protein sequence: CASSIGQMNTEAFF.

The chain combines TRBV24-1 with TRBJ1-1; weak D call: TRBD1 (5 bases). CDR1 KGHDR and CDR2 SFDVKD come from the germline V gene. CDR3 length: 14 residues. Trimming took 2 bases from V and 11 from J, leaving 17 bases between them. The CDR3 loop is CATSDSNSPGEAFF. CDR3 sequence (DNA): TGTGCCACCAGTGATTCAAACTCCCCGGGGGAGGCTTTCTTT.

Turning to this clone: Other DNA sequences from this sample encode an identical CDR3 as well. The chain has TRBV11-2 and TRBJ2-7, with 7 bases fitting TRBD1. The germline V gene encodes CDR1 SGHAT and CDR2 FQNNGV. CDR3 length equals 14 residues. With 5 bases clipped from V and 1 base from J, the junction kept 5 bases outside the gene matches. The CDR3 region is CASSPPGQSYEQYF. The CDR3 DNA reads as TGTGCCAGCAGCCCTCCGGGACAGTCCTACGAGCAGTACTTC.

V gene TRBV11-1 combines with J gene TRBJ1-6; D gene unclear. This CDR3 is 14 amino acids long. CDR1 and CDR2 (germline): SGHAT, FQDESV (reference sequence). Deletions cut 0 bases from V and 6 bases from J, with 6 bases between. This CDR3 is CASSLAGPNSPLHF. Written as DNA, the CDR3 is TGTGCCAGCAGCTTAGCGGGCCCTAATTCACCCCTCCACTTT. The full variable domain, its missing parts supplied by reference TRBV11-1 and TRBJ1-6, is EAEVAQSPRYKITEKSQAVAFWCDPISGHATLYWYRQILGQGPELLVQFQDESVVDDSQLPKDRFSAERLKGVDSTLKIQPAELGDSAMYLCASSLAGPNSPLHFGNGTRLTVT.

The chain carries TRBV7-9 and TRBJ2-5; D might be TRBD2 (5 bases). V was cut by 1 base and J by 5 bases, with 14 bases left in between. Germline CDR1 reads SEHNR; CDR2 reads FQNEAQ (reference sequence). The CDR3 runs 15 residues. In DNA form, the CDR3 reads TGTGCCAGCAGCTTAGTTCCATTCCTAGCTGAGACCCAGTACTTC. Translating it yields CASSLVPFLAETQYF.

The chain has TRBV6-5 and TRBJ2-7; 7 nucleotides line up with TRBD1. Germline loops: CDR1 MNHEY, CDR2 SVGAGI. The ends lost 5 bases at V and 2 bases at J; junction bases unmatched: 6. The CDR3 is 14 residues long. In nucleotides, the CDR3 is TGTGCCAGCAGTAATGGACAGGCCCCCTACGAGCAGTACTTC. Encoded protein: CASSNGQAPYEQYF.

The V and J genes are TRBV5-4 and TRBJ1-4; perhaps TRBD1 as D (5 bases). Germline CDR1 SGHNT, CDR2 YYREEE (reference sequence). Between the trimmed V and J ends, which lost 4 bases and 7 bases, there was a span of 17 bases. This CDR3 is 15 amino acids long. The CDR3 here is CASSLGGGMAEKLFF. The CDR3 DNA reads as TGTGCCAGCAGCCTGGGGGGGGGAATGGCTGAAAAACTGTTTTTT.

The rearrangement uses TRBV24-1 and TRBJ2-1; the D gene is possibly TRBD1 (7 bases). Germline CDR1 reads KGHDR; CDR2 reads SFDVKD. V lost 9 bases and J 6 bases, leaving 23 bases between the germline ends. This CDR3 is built from 16 residues. The CDR3, as DNA: TGTGCCACCGCCGGCCCGACATCCAGGGGGGTCAATGAGCAGTTCTTC. It encodes CATAGPTSRGVNEQFF.

The V and J genes are TRBV7-2 and TRBJ2-3; 10 nucleotides agree with TRBD2. V shed 5 bases and J 11 bases; nucleotides not matched to a gene: 7. The CDR3 length is 13 residues. Germline V lookup: CDR1 SGHTA, CDR2 FQGNSA. CDR3 sequence: CASSEGTSALQYF. The CDR3 bases are TGTGCCAGCAGCGAGGGGACTAGCGCCCTGCAGTATTTT.

The chain couples TRBV28 to TRBJ2-7; TRBD1 matches at 7 bases. The CDR3 is 16 residues long. V shed 6 bases and J 2 bases; nucleotides not matched to a gene: 13. Germline values: CDR1 MDHEN, CDR2 SYDVKM. The CDR3 DNA is TGTGCCAGCAGAGTCTCCGACAGGGAAGGGGCCTACGAGCAGTACTTC. This encodes CASRVSDREGAYEQYF.